This T cell receptor beta chain derives from a study of T cells after yellow fever vaccination. Overall study results and limits: In FACS-sorted repertoires, abundant clonotypes from the bulk population could appear as contaminants. Re-detected after boosting: most primary clones, almost 98% of CD4 and less than 90% of CD8.

TCRdb called the 5' RACE reads again in MiXCR, with one record for every CDR3 protein. The sample carries around 100,000 distinct CDR3 sequences, around 5.5% recorded once. About this clonotype: Its antigen is not known.

This receptor was identified in a man between 18 and 29 years old who received the YFV17D yellow fever vaccine. Sequencing used CD8+ T cells sorted from PBMCs, obtained 10 days after the yellow fever booster vaccination.

CDR3 sequence reads: CAISQTPSGTEAFF. DNA for the CDR3: TGTGCCATAAGTCAGACCCCGTCAGGCACTGAAGCTTTCTTT. The chain employs TRBV10-3 and TRBJ1-1, with D unresolved. Germline loops: CDR1 ENHRY, CDR2 SYGVKD. Trimming left V 9 bases short and J 4 bases short, with 18 bases between. This CDR3 is 14 amino acids long.